Listed below are T cell receptor beta chains from one sample, sequenced in a study of early T cells in non-severe SARS-CoV-2 infection. In TCRdb, the 5' RACE reads were re-called with MiXCR into one record per CDR3 protein. The sample records about 21,000 distinct CDR3 sequences, around 5% being singletons. The sample in question was whole blood, obtained at baseline. The receptors shown here come from an adult who was a healthcare worker with PCR-confirmed SARS-CoV-2 infection or an uninfected control (not recorded which). Each CDR3 is given with its conserved first and last residue. Fields, in order: D gene, J gene, clone size, V gene, CDR3 DNA, CDR3 protein. The D gene is left open where the match is weak. Expanded clones are given a class, and other clones once, few, many or no size at all.

>.|TRBJ1-6|.|TRBV29-1
TGCAGCGTTGTTGCGGGAGACGGTTCACCCCTCCACTTT
CSVVAGDGSPLHF
>TRBD1|TRBJ2-3|.|TRBV11-3
TGTGCCAGCAGCTTGTTCCCCGGGACAGGCATAGGAGATACGCAGTATTTT
CASSLFPGTGIGDTQYF
>TRBD2|TRBJ2-1|.|TRBV18
TGTGCCAGCTCATTAGCGGGGGGAGCCTACAATGAGCAGTTCTTC
CASSLAGGAYNEQFF
>.|TRBJ1-1|many|TRBV30
TGTGCCTGGACGCTGGAAGAGGACACTGAAGCTTTCTTT
CAWTLEEDTEAFF
>TRBD1|TRBJ2-1|many|TRBV24-1
TGTGCCACCAGTGACCGGACAGGGGGCGGGCTTGGGCAGTTCTTC
CATSDRTGGGLGQFF
>.|TRBJ2-7|few|TRBV30
TGTGCCTGGAGCGGACAGTACGAGCAGTACTTC
CAWSGQYEQYF
>.|TRBJ1-5|.|TRBV12-3/TRBV12-4
TGTGCCAGCACCGGGGCCTCGGCCTCCCAGCCCCAGCATTTT
CASTGASASQPQHF
>.|TRBJ1-6|.|TRBV18
TGTGCCAGCTCACCACCTACGTTCAATTTTCAGGGGACTAATTCACCCCTCCACTTT
CASSPPTFNFQGTNSPLHF
>.|TRBJ2-2|few|TRBV19
TGTGCCAGTAGCAAGGGACGGTCGAGCACCGGGGAGCTGTTTTTT
CASSKGRSSTGELFF
>TRBD1|TRBJ1-1|many|TRBV7-8
TGTGCCAGCAGCTTACTCCCCGTGACAGGGGTCGGCACTGAAGCTTTCTTT
CASSLLPVTGVGTEAFF
>.|TRBJ2-7|.|TRBV5-6
TGTGCCAGCAGCACTATCGACAGCTCAAGCGACGAGCAGTACTTC
CASSTIDSSSDEQYF
>TRBD1|TRBJ2-7|few|TRBV5-6
TGTGCCAGCAGCTTATCCGGGACAGGGGCCTACGAGCAGTACTTC
CASSLSGTGAYEQYF
>TRBD2|TRBJ2-5|.|TRBV19
TGTGCCAGTAATCGAGGGGAGGGTTTAGCCCAGTACTTC
CASNRGEGLAQYF
>.|TRBJ1-3|many|TRBV18
TGTGCCAGCTCACCACCGGACAGACGAAACACCATATATTTT
CASSPPDRRNTIYF
>.|TRBJ2-1|once|TRBV7-2
TGTGCCAGCAGCACCGATAGTGGGTCCTACAATGAGCAGTTCTTC
CASSTDSGSYNEQFF
>.|TRBJ2-7|many|TRBV29-1
TGCAGCGTTTTGGACATCCGCTCCTACGAGCAGTACTTC
CSVLDIRSYEQYF
>.|TRBJ1-3|many|TRBV5-8
TGTGCCAGCAGCTTGCCGGGACGAAACACCATATATTTT
CASSLPGRNTIYF
>.|TRBJ2-7|many|TRBV5-4
TGTGCCAGCAGCTTGGCCAGGACCTACGAGCAGTACTTC
CASSLARTYEQYF
>.|TRBJ1-2|many|TRBV7-9
TGTGCCAGCGTCGAAGAGGAAGGGGGTGGCTACACCTTC
CASVEEEGGGYTF
>TRBD1|TRBJ2-3|.|TRBV11-2
TGTGCCAGCAGCTTAGCCGCAGGGGGTCATGGCACAGATACGCAGTATTTT
CASSLAAGGHGTDTQYF
>.|TRBJ2-7|.|TRBV6-2/TRBV6-3
TGTGCCAGCAGTACCCTCGGGTCCGAGCAGTACTTC
CASSTLGSEQYF
>TRBD2|TRBJ2-5|many|TRBV10-3
TGTGCCATCAGTGAAGCGGGGGGCCGGGAAGAGACCCAGTACTTC
CAISEAGGREETQYF
>.|TRBJ1-2|.|TRBV3-1
TGTGCCAGCAGCCAAGATACGGCGGGCGCCGTCTATGGCTACACCTTC
CASSQDTAGAVYGYTF
>.|TRBJ2-3|few|TRBV18
TGTGCCAGCTCACGACCTAGCACAGATACGCAGTATTTT
CASSRPSTDTQYF
>.|TRBJ1-5|many|TRBV11-1
TGTGCCAGCAGCTTAGGGGCGAATAGCAATCAGCCCCAGCATTTT
CASSLGANSNQPQHF
>TRBD1|TRBJ2-2|medium-sized|TRBV7-6
TGTGCCAGCAGCGGATCGACAGGGGTGGTGGACACCGGGGAGCTGTTTTTT
CASSGSTGVVDTGELFF
>TRBD2|TRBJ2-3|medium-sized|TRBV6-2/TRBV6-3
TGTGCCAGCAGTAACCCGCGGGGGGGCGGCACAGATACGCAGTATTTT
CASSNPRGGGTDTQYF
>TRBD1|TRBJ2-1|.|TRBV19
TGTGCCAGTAGATCGACAGGGGGCAGGATAAATGAGCAGTTCTTC
CASRSTGGRINEQFF
>.|TRBJ2-1|.|TRBV3-1
TGTGCCAGCAGCCAAAGGGCGGGACTCCGACGGGATGAGCAGTTCTTC
CASSQRAGLRRDEQFF
>.|TRBJ2-7|many|TRBV6-1
TGTGCCAGCAGTACAACAGGGAAGAGCTCCTACGAGCAGTACTTC
CASSTTGKSSYEQYF
>TRBD1|TRBJ2-5|many|TRBV20-1
TGCAGTGCTCCTCATTCAGCGGACAGGGAGTTTATGGAGACCCAGTACTTC
CSAPHSADREFMETQYF
>.|TRBJ2-2|many|TRBV25-1
TGTGCCAGCACCTCCCCCCGGGCGATCGGGACCGGGGAGCTGTTTTTT
CASTSPRAIGTGELFF
>.|TRBJ1-3|.|TRBV3-1
TGTGCCAGCAGCCAAGACTATCGGGAAAACACCATATATTTT
CASSQDYRENTIYF
>.|TRBJ1-1|few|TRBV25-1
TGTGCCAGCAGTTCCCACTGGGGGCTTGAAACAAGAGCTTTCTTT
CASSSHWGLETRAFF
>.|TRBJ2-3|many|TRBV7-2
TGTGCCAGCAGCTCAAGTCCCACCGATACGCAGTATTTT
CASSSSPTDTQYF
>.|TRBJ2-3|medium-sized|TRBV27
TGTGCCAGCAGTCAGGGGGGGGAGACAGATACGCAGTATTTT
CASSQGGETDTQYF
>.|TRBJ2-4|few|TRBV11-2
TGTGCCAGCAGCTTAGAGGGGGGGCCTTCCAAAAACATTCAGTACTTC
CASSLEGGPSKNIQYF
>TRBD2|TRBJ2-7|.|TRBV30
TGTGCCTGGAGGGCGGGACTAGGTATATCCTACGAGCAGTACTTC
CAWRAGLGISYEQYF
>TRBD1|TRBJ2-7|many|TRBV12-3/TRBV12-4
TGTGCCAGCAGTTTGGGACAGGGGGCGTTTTCCTACGAGCAGTACTTC
CASSLGQGAFSYEQYF
>.|TRBJ1-4|few|TRBV12-3/TRBV12-4
TGTGCCAGCAGTTTGGAAGACCCAACTAATGAAAAACTGTTTTTT
CASSLEDPTNEKLFF
>.|TRBJ2-7|medium-sized|TRBV7-2
TGTGCCAGCAGTTACAGGTCGTCCTACGAGCAGTACTTC
CASSYRSSYEQYF